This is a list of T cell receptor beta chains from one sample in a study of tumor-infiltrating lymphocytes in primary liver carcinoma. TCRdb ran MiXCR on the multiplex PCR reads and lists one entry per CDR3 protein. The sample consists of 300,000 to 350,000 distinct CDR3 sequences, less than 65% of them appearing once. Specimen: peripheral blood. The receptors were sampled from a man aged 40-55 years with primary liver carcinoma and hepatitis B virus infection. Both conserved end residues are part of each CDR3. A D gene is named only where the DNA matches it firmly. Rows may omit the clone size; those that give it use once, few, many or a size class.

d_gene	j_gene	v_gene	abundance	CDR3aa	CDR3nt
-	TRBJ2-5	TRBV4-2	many	CASSQGDQGKIQETQYF	TGTGCCAGCAGCCAAGGAGATCAGGGCAAAATCCAAGAGACCCAGTACTTC
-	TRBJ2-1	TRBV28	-	CALKGVSYNEQFF	TGTGCCCTCAAGGGGGTTTCCTACAATGAGCAGTTCTTC
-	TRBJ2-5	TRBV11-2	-	CANSPRGDTSTHYF	TGTGCCAACAGCCCACGGGGGGACACGTCGACCCACTACTTC
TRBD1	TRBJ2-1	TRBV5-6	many	CASSLGAGRAGGIF	TGTGCCAGCAGCTTGGGAGCCGGCAGGGCAGGGGGAATCTTC
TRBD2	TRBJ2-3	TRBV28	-	CASSLGLSGVDTQYF	TGTGCCAGCAGTCTGGGACTATCGGGAGTAGATACGCAGTATTTT
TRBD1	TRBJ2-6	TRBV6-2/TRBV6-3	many	CASSLGQGTGANVLTF	TGTGCCAGCAGCCTGGGACAGGGTACCGGGGCCAACGTCCTGACTTTC
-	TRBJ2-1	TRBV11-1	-	CASSLIAEDNEQFF	TGTGCCAGCAGCCTTATCGCGGAAGACAATGAGCAGTTCTTC
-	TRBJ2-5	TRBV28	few	CASSYAVGTQYF	TGTGCCAGCAGTTACGCTGTAGGGACCCAGTACTTC
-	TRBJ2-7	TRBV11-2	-	CASSTGIGGTEQYF	TGTGCCAGCAGCACAGGGATTGGGGGTACCGAGCAGTACTTT
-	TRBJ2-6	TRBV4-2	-	CASSEQQGPGANVLTF	TGTGCCAGCAGCGAACAGCAGGGGCCTGGGGCCAACGTACTGACTTTC
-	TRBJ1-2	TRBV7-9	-	CASSLAAGYGYTF	TGTGCCAGCAGCTTAGCGGCAGGCTATGGCTACACCTTC
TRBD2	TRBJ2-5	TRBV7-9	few	CASSLTNLAGQETQYF	TGTGCCAGCAGCTTAACAAACCTAGCGGGCCAAGAGACCCAGTACTTC
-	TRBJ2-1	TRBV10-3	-	CAISESRDAQGHLYNEQFF	TGTGCCATCAGTGAGTCGAGGGACGCCCAGGGGCACCTCTACAATGAGCAGTTCTTC
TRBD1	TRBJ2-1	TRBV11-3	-	CASSPGEQGAYEQFF	TGTGCCAGCAGTCCCGGGGAGCAGGGGGCGTATGAGCAATTCTTC
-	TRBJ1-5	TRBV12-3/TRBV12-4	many	CASRAGDQPQHF	TGTGCCAGCAGGGCGGGGGATCAGCCCCAGCATTTT
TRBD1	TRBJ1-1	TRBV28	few	CATNRGPTEAFF	TGTGCCACTAACAGGGGGCCGACTGAAGCTTTCTTT
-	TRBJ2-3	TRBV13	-	CASSISDTQYF	TGTGCCAGCAGCATATCCGATACGCAGTATTTT
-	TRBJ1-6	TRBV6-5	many	CASSYSGASPLHF	TGTGCCAGCAGTTACTCGGGGGCTTCACCCCTCCACTTT
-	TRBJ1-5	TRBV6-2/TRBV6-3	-	CASSLGQDNQPPHF	TGTGCCAGCAGTTTGGGACAAGACAATCAGCCCCCGCATTTT
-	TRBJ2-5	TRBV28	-	CATLTWGREYGLQETQYF	TGTGCCACCCTCACGTGGGGCAGGGAGTATGGTCTCCAAGAGACCCAGTACTTC
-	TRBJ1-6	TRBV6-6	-	CASSYLASSYNSPLHF	TGTGCCAGCAGTTACCTAGCCAGCTCCTATAATTCACCCCTCCACTTT
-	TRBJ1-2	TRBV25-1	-	CASSVSDYGYTF	TGTGCCAGCAGTGTATCGGACTATGGCTACACCTTC
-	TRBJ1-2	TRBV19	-	CASSPVGGDYGYTF	TGTGCCAGTAGTCCCGTTGGGGGAGACTATGGCTACACCTTC
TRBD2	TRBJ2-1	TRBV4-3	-	CASSQSPLAEGSEQFF	TGCGCCAGCAGCCAGAGCCCACTAGCGGAGGGCAGTGAGCAGTTCTTC
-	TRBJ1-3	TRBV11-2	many	CASTLRGTSSGNTIYF	TGTGCCAGCACGTTAAGGGGGACAAGCTCTGGAAACACCATATATTTT
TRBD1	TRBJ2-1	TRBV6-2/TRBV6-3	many	CASSYAGQGNEQFF	TGTGCCAGCAGTTACGCGGGACAGGGTAATGAGCAGTTCTTC
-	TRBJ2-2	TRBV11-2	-	CAISLVVSSANTGQLFF	TGTGCCATCAGCTTAGTGGTTAGTTCCGCGAATACCGGGCAGCTGTTTTTT
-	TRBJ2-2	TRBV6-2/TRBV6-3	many	CASRTASNTGELFF	TGTGCCAGTCGGACAGCGTCGAACACCGGGGAGCTGTTTTTT